A selection of T cell receptor beta chains follows, all from one sample in a study of glioma-infiltrating T cells. MiXCR was run by TCRdb on the multiplex PCR reads, yielding one entry per CDR3 protein. Of 100,000 to 150,000 distinct CDR3 sequences detected, 24% appear once; the ten largest clones hold over 25%. Specimen: glioma tissue, nonneoplastic brain tissue, or PBMCs (not recorded which). These receptors were taken from a human donor with low-grade glioma or glioblastoma, undergoing nonglioma brain surgery, or in good health (not recorded which). Both conserved end residues are part of each CDR3. The D gene is left open where the match is weak. Rows give clone size only sometimes, using once, few, many, or a class for an expanded clone.

j_call clone_size d_call cdr3_length v_call cdr3_aa cdr3_nt
TRBJ1-1 NA NA 15 TRBV9 CASSARGARGTEAFF TGTGCCAGCAGCGCCCGGGGGGCGCGAGGCACTGAAGCTTTCTTT
TRBJ1-4 many NA 13 TRBV20-1 CSARVPEGEKLFF TGCAGTGCTAGGGTACCCGAGGGTGAAAAACTGTTTTTT
TRBJ2-2 few NA 12 TRBV7-3 CASSLWAGELFF TGTGCCAGCAGCTTATGGGCAGGGGAGCTGTTTTTT
TRBJ1-2 few NA 14 TRBV20-1 CSARGPQINYGYTF TGCAGTGCTAGAGGGCCACAAATTAACTATGGCTACACCTTC
TRBJ1-5 NA TRBD1 15 TRBV27 CAISAGGGFNQPQHF TGTGCCATCAGCGCAGGGGGGGGCTTCAATCAGCCCCAGCATTTT
TRBJ1-6 NA NA 17 TRBV2 CASKPRALSSYNSPLHF TGTGCCAGCAAGCCCAGGGCCCTTAGCTCCTATAATTCACCCCTCCACTTT
TRBJ2-5 few TRBD1 14 TRBV19 CASSTWDSQETQYF TGTGCCAGTAGTACTTGGGACAGCCAAGAGACCCAGTACTTC
TRBJ1-1 few NA 14 TRBV4-1 CASSQEEGTTEAFF TGCGCCAGCAGCCAAGAGGAAGGGACCACTGAAGCTTTCTTT
TRBJ2-5 NA NA 12 TRBV3-1 CASSTRRETQYF TGTGCCAGCAGCACAAGGAGGGAGACCCAGTACTTC
TRBJ1-5 many NA 17 TRBV27 CASRPTFGAYSNQPQHF TGTGCCAGCAGGCCCACGTTCGGGGCGTATAGCAATCAGCCCCAGCATTTT
TRBJ2-3 NA TRBD2 17 TRBV12-3/TRBV12-4 CASSPWTSGGTADTQYF TGTGCCAGCAGTCCATGGACTAGCGGGGGGACAGCAGATACGCAGTATTTT
TRBJ2-1 NA NA 16 TRBV6-1 CASSWDSVVSYNEQFF TGTGCCAGCAGCTGGGACTCAGTAGTTTCCTACAATGAGCAGTTCTTC
TRBJ2-5 few TRBD2 16 TRBV7-2 CASSLVRGGTRETQYF TGTGCCAGCAGCTTAGTCCGCGGGGGGACTAGGGAGACCCAGTACTTC
TRBJ1-1 NA NA 17 TRBV27 CASSPRGTTIGDTEAFF TGTGCCAGCAGTCCCCGCGGGACAACTATTGGCGACACTGAAGCTTTCTTT
TRBJ2-1 few TRBD2 18 TRBV15 CATSRDLVFGGAYNEQFF TGTGCCACCAGCAGAGATCTGGTGTTCGGGGGGGCGTACAATGAGCAGTTCTTC
TRBJ1-1 many NA 14 TRBV6-1 CASSEGPRATEAFF TGTGCCAGCAGTGAAGGGCCCAGGGCCACTGAAGCTTTCTTT
TRBJ2-5 many NA 11 TRBV6-6 CASSYMGAQYF TGTGCCAGCAGTTACATGGGGGCCCAGTACTTC
TRBJ1-2 NA TRBD1 15 TRBV20-1 CSALDRERINYGYTF TGCAGTGCCCTGGACAGGGAGCGGATAAACTATGGCTACACCTTC
TRBJ1-2 few NA 17 TRBV25-1 CASSELGRGPSYYGYTF TGTGCCAGCAGTGAATTGGGCAGGGGCCCTTCTTACTATGGCTACACCTTC
TRBJ2-3 NA NA 19 TRBV7-2 CASSLSPGALASRPDTQYF TGTGCCAGCAGCTTATCCCCCGGGGCCCTAGCGTCCCGTCCAGATACGCAGTATTTT
TRBJ1-2 NA NA 13 TRBV20-1 CSASATSNYGYTF TGCAGTGCTAGTGCCACCTCCAACTATGGCTACACCTTC
TRBJ1-2 NA NA 15 TRBV19 CASSTSGQPMYGYTF TGTGCCAGTAGTACCTCGGGACAACCAATGTATGGCTACACCTTC
TRBJ2-1 NA NA 15 TRBV12-3/TRBV12-4 CASSPGLSTYNEQLF TGTGCCTCCTCCCCGGGATTGTCTACCTACAATGAGCAGCTCTTC
TRBJ1-2 few TRBD1 13 TRBV7-9 CASSKTGTDGYTF TGTGCCAGCAGCAAAACCGGGACAGATGGCTACACCTTC
TRBJ2-1 many TRBD1 15 TRBV7-6 CASSLVRDRVNEQFF TGTGCCAGCAGCTTAGTCCGGGACAGAGTCAATGAGCAGTTCTTC
TRBJ1-5 many NA 14 TRBV7-9 CASSLGAGTQPQHF TGTGCCAGCAGCTTAGGGGCAGGCACTCAGCCCCAGCATTTT
TRBJ2-3 many TRBD2 15 TRBV15 CATRLVGGSTDTQYF TGTGCCACCAGGCTGGTGGGGGGGAGCACAGATACGCAGTATTTT
TRBJ2-1 many TRBD2 16 TRBV6-1 CASSLTVSGGAGEQFF TGTGCCAGCAGCCTAACCGTTAGCGGGGGGGCGGGTGAGCAGTTCTTC
TRBJ2-3 many NA 13 TRBV28 CATNMGGQKRCYF TGTGCCACCAACATGGGAGGACAAAAAAGGTGTTATTTT
TRBJ1-2 NA NA 14 TRBV6-1 CASILGGGRNGYTF TGTGCCAGCATCCTCGGGGGGGGCCGGAATGGCTACACCTTC
TRBJ2-1 few NA 16 TRBV20-1 CSARDDGGRTYNEQFF TGCAGTGCTAGAGATGATGGGGGGAGGACCTACAATGAGCAGTTCTTC
TRBJ1-5 many NA 14 TRBV24-1 CATSHKQGNQPQHF TGTGCCACCAGCCATAAGCAAGGGAATCAGCCCCAGCATTTT
TRBJ2-5 once NA 12 TRBV5-6 CASSPHQETQYF TGTGCCAGCAGCCCCCACCAAGAGACCCAGTACTTC
TRBJ2-2 NA TRBD1 16 TRBV7-3 CASSLGTVSNTGELFF TGTGCCAGCAGCTTGGGGACAGTATCGAACACCGGGGAGCTGTTTTTT
TRBJ2-3 few TRBD1 16 TRBV7-2 CASSSPRDRVTDTQYF TGTGCCAGCAGCTCACCCCGGGACAGGGTCACAGATACGCAGTATTTT
TRBJ2-5 many TRBD1 14 TRBV20-1 CSAEGDRGLETQYF TGCAGTGCCGAGGGGGACAGGGGGCTGGAGACCCAGTACTTC
TRBJ1-1 few NA 13 TRBV20-1 CSAITLGNTEAFF TGCAGTGCCATAACGCTGGGGAACACTGAAGCTTTCTTT
TRBJ2-1 NA TRBD1 17 TRBV11-2 CASSFPQAAGGRNEQFF TGTGCCAGCAGCTTCCCCCAAGCGGCAGGGGGTAGGAATGAGCAGTTCTTC
TRBJ2-1 many NA 13 TRBV27 CASSYPIRGEQFF TGTGCCAGCAGTTACCCTATCCGGGGTGAGCAGTTCTTC
TRBJ2-3 many NA 13 TRBV10-2 CASSDGARDTQYF TGCGCCAGCAGTGACGGGGCCCGAGATACGCAGTATTTT
TRBJ2-1 many NA 15 TRBV7-9 CASSPTRAPYNEQFF TGTGCCAGCAGCCCAACTAGGGCACCCTACAATGAGCAGTTCTTC
TRBJ1-2 many NA 13 TRBV7-9 CASSIGGTDGYTF TGTGCCAGCAGCATCGGGGGGACGGATGGCTACACCTTC
TRBJ1-2 many NA 11 TRBV20-1 CSAISSYGYTF TGCAGTGCTATTTCGAGCTATGGCTACACCTTC
TRBJ1-5 NA TRBD1 16 TRBV7-9 CASSPRSGTGFETQHF TGTGCCAGCAGCCCCCGATCCGGGACAGGGTTCGAGACCCAGCATTTT
TRBJ2-3 NA TRBD2 14 TRBV20-1 CSVGRAVAGGTQYF TGCAGCGTTGGCCGGGCGGTAGCGGGGGGTACGCAGTATTTT
TRBJ1-5 few TRBD1 17 TRBV19 CASSWGTGGDSNQPQHF TGTGCCAGTAGTTGGGGGACAGGGGGAGATAGCAATCAGCCCCAGCATTTT
TRBJ2-6 NA TRBD1 16 TRBV5-1 CASSLRDSSGANVLTF TGCGCCAGCAGCTTGCGGGACAGCTCTGGGGCCAACGTCCTGACTTTC
TRBJ2-4 NA TRBD1 15 TRBV25-1 CASSESRTGMDIQYF TGTGCCAGCAGTGAATCCAGGACAGGGATGGACATTCAGTACTTC
TRBJ1-6 few NA 15 TRBV2 CASRITGNDNSPLHF TGTGCCAGCAGGATAACCGGGAACGATAATTCACCCCTCCACTTT
TRBJ2-1 many NA 12 TRBV20-1 CSAPRPGTEQFF TGCAGTGCGCCGAGGCCGGGTACCGAGCAGTTCTTC
TRBJ2-2 NA NA 14 TRBV19 CATAPRLNTGELFF TGTGCCACCGCCCCCAGGTTGAACACCGGGGAGCTGTTTTTT
TRBJ1-3 NA TRBD1 16 TRBV5-4 CASSIRQGASGNTIYF TGTGCCAGCAGCATTCGACAGGGGGCATCTGGAAACACCATATATTTT
TRBJ1-1 NA NA 13 TRBV5-1 CASSMTRNTEAFF TGCGCCAGCAGCATGACCCGAAACACTGAAGCTTTCTTT
TRBJ2-1 few NA 15 TRBV7-9 CAGITEPSSYNEQFF TGTGCCGGAATAACGGAACCTTCGTCCTACAATGAGCAGTTCTTC
TRBJ1-1 few NA 14 TRBV18 CASSPQEWGTEAFF TGTGCCAGCTCACCACAGGAATGGGGAACTGAAGCTTTCTTT
TRBJ2-3 few NA 16 TRBV7-9 CASSSKDGPSTDTQYF TGTGCCAGCAGCTCCAAGGACGGACCTAGCACAGATACGCAGTATTTT